Given below is one T cell receptor (beta chain) in context. The germline gives CDR1 MNHEY, CDR2 SMNVEV (reference sequence). The CDR3 is made up of 13 amino acids. V lost 3 bases, J lost 2 bases, and 7 bases lay in between. This record comes from a study of blood T cell repertoires in COVID-19. About the research overall: Acute-phase and convalescent COVID-19 samples originated in the United States, Italy and Spain.

Assay: immunoSEQ multiplex PCR; the TCRdb copy retains only in-frame clones and omits some. Of about 260,000 clones in the sample, just under 85% are singletons; the top ten hold 1.5% to 2%. This clonotype was sampled from a woman of 80 years or more with acute or convalescent COVID-19. Sequencing used peripheral blood. J is TRBJ1-2 and V is TRBV27; weak D call: TRBD1 (5 bases). DNA for the CDR3: TGTGCCAGCAGTTTTCGACAGAACTATGGCTACACCTTC. This translates into CASSFRQNYGYTF.